These 16 T cell receptor beta chains were sequenced from one sample in a study of cytomegalovirus exposure and HLA in healthy donors. Primers: 60 Vbeta forward and 13 Jbeta reverse. Assay used: immunoSEQ multiplex PCR; TCRdb lists only in-frame clones, some missing. The repertoire table contains tens of thousands of clones. The sequencing sample was made of PBMCs. These receptors all stem from a female donor in good health and CMV-seronegative.

The chain combines TRBV4-1 with TRBJ2-1; D gene unclear. Germline CDR1 reads MGHRA; CDR2 reads YSYEKL. V lost 1 base and J lost 6, with 19 bases in between. CDR3 size: 17 residues. The CDR3 coding sequence is TGCGCCAGCAGCCAAGTTTTACGACTCCTCGACCCCAATGAGCAGTTCTTC. It specifies CASSQVLRLLDPNEQFF.

This chain joins TRBV9 and TRBJ2-7; the match to TRBD1 covers 10 bases. The trim removed 4 bases at V and 5 bases at J, leaving 6 bases unmatched. The V gene's germline CDR1 is SGDLS and CDR2 YYNGEE. This CDR3 region has 14 residues. The DNA of the CDR3 is TGTGCCAGCAGCTTGGGGGACAGGGGCCACGAGCAGTACTTC. Translating gives CASSLGDRGHEQYF.

The chain combines TRBV13 with TRBJ2-3; 11 bases align to TRBD2. Germline V CDR1 and CDR2: PRHDT, FYEKMQ (reference sequence). The trim removed 2 bases at V and 8 bases at J, leaving 9 bases unmatched. The CDR3 is made up of 16 amino acids. As DNA, the CDR3 is TGTGCCAGCAGCTTAAAACTAGCGGGAGACCCCTCTACGCAGTATTTT. Translating it yields CASSLKLAGDPSTQYF.

J is TRBJ1-1 and V is TRBV2, with no clear D. V gave up 11 bases and J gave up 1 base, with 17 bases separating them. Germline V gene data show CDR1 as SNHLY and CDR2 as FYNNEI. The CDR3 spans 14 residues. Here the CDR3 DNA reads TGTGCCCGTCGTCCTGTGACTGGGAACACTGAAGCTTTCTTT. Residues: CARRPVTGNTEAFF.

The chain couples TRBV29-1 to TRBJ1-1; possible D gene TRBD1, 5 bases. The CDR3 sequence is 12 residues long. Looked up from germline, CDR1 is SQVTM and CDR2 is ANQGSEA. V lost 2 bases to trimming and J lost 10 bases, with 14 bases between them. The CDR3 sequence: CSVESGSGIAFF. Here the CDR3 DNA reads TGCAGCGTTGAAAGTGGGTCAGGGATAGCTTTCTTT.

This chain links TRBV30 with TRBJ1-3; TRBD1 agrees at 8 bases. CDR1 is GTSNPN and CDR2 is SVGIG in the germline V gene (reference sequence). The CDR3 is 13 residues long. V gave up 4 bases and J gave up 2 bases; unmatched junction bases: 1. The CDR3 DNA follows: TGTGCCTGGAAACAGGGGGCTGGAAACACCATATATTTT. Translating it yields CAWKQGAGNTIYF.

The chain recombines TRBV4-3 with TRBJ1-2; 7 nucleotides align to TRBD1. The CDR3 runs 15 residues. After removal of 5 bases from V and 1 base from J, the junction contained 7 bases not matched to a gene. In germline, CDR1 is LGHNA, CDR2 YSLEER. CDR3 bases: TGCGCCAGCAGCGAGGGACAGATTCGTAACTATGGCTACACCTTC. Protein sequence: CASSEGQIRNYGYTF.

The chain combines TRBV30 with TRBJ1-1; possible D gene TRBD1, 6 bases. V was clipped by 5 bases and J by 0 bases, with 13 bases between them. The CDR3 is 14 amino acids. Germline V CDR1 and CDR2: GTSNPN, SVGIG (reference sequence). The CDR3: CAWDGGAMNTEAFF. The CDR3 bases are TGTGCCTGGGATGGGGGCGCGATGAACACTGAAGCTTTCTTT. Full variable domain (outside the CDR3, taken from reference TRBV30 and TRBJ1-1): SQTIHQWPATLVQPVGSPLSLECTVEGTSNPNLYWYRQAAGRGLQLLFYSVGIGQISSEVPQNLSASRPQDRQFILSSKKLLLSDSGFYLCAWDGGAMNTEAFFGQGTRLTVV.

This chain joins TRBV4-2 and TRBJ1-2; no definite D call. Germline CDR1 is LGHNA and CDR2 is YNFKEQ. V was pared by 0 bases and J by 4 bases, with 12 bases between. The CDR3 runs to 15 residues. The CDR3 nucleotides read TGTGCCAGCAGCCAAGATGGCCAGGATCGCTATGGCTACACCTTC. Protein sequence: CASSQDGQDRYGYTF.

The chain links TRBV9 to TRBJ2-7; D is undetermined. The CDR3 is 14 amino acids. Germline-derived CDR1 and CDR2 are SGDLS and YYNGEE. V was shortened by 0 bases and J by 3 bases, with 10 bases between the two germline ends. CDR3 sequence reads: CASSVGGTLYEQYF. CDR3 in DNA: TGTGCCAGCAGCGTAGGCGGAACCCTCTACGAGCAGTACTTC.

The V call is TRBV19, the J call TRBJ1-5; possibly TRBD1 for D (6 bases). Between the trimmed V and J ends, which lost 8 bases and 6 bases, there was a span of 14 bases. CDR1 and CDR2 (germline): LNHDA, SQIVND (reference sequence). This CDR3 spans 13 amino acids. CDR3 nucleotides: TGTGCCAGTGGGGCGGGGGCTAGTCAGCCCCAGCATTTT. Translated, it gives CASGAGASQPQHF.

The V call is TRBV2, the J call TRBJ1-2; the D gene is possibly TRBD1 (6 bases). Germline-derived CDR1 and CDR2 are SNHLY and FYNNEI. The CDR3 length is 13 residues. Trimming left V 5 bases short and J 0 bases short, with 7 bases between. CDR3 amino acids: CASSRDTNYGYTF. Written as DNA, the CDR3 is TGTGCCAGCAGTAGGGACACTAACTATGGCTACACCTTC.

This chain joins TRBV7-6 and TRBJ2-3; TRBD2 matches at 7 bases. The CDR3 loop spans 15 amino acids. Trimming at V came to 5 bases and at J to 2 bases, leaving 7 bases not matched to a gene. Germline loops: CDR1 SGHVS, CDR2 FNYEAQ. CDR3 sequence (DNA): TGTGCCAGCAGCCCAAATGGGAGGGACACAGATACGCAGTATTTT. This sequence encodes CASSPNGRDTDTQYF.

CDR3 bases: TGTGCCAGCAGCTTAGCGGAGGTTGTGGGGGAGCTGTTTTTT. This codes for CASSLAEVVGELFF. This rearrangement joins TRBV7-9 to TRBJ2-2; possible D gene TRBD2, 5 bases. Germline CDR1 SEHNR, CDR2 FQNEAQ (reference sequence). The CDR3 is 14 amino acids. Trimming shortened V by 0 bases and J by 8 bases, and 10 bases separated the two germline ends.

The genes are TRBV23-1 and TRBJ1-5; D call uncertain. TRBV23-1 is treated as an ORF (open reading frame) with a function not yet certain. V was cut by 2 bases and J by 10 bases, with 12 bases left in between. The CDR3 is made up of 13 amino acids. CDR3 region: CASSQPEGGPQHF. The CDR3 coding sequence is TGCGCCAGCAGTCAACCGGAAGGAGGTCCCCAGCATTTT.

The V call is TRBV5-6, the J call TRBJ1-1; no definite D call. Germline CDR1 reads SGHDT; CDR2 reads YYEEEE. The V gene lost 2 bases and the J gene lost 1 base, with 12 bases spanning the gap. The CDR3 consists of 15 residues. The CDR3 region has the DNA TGTGCCAGCAGCTTAATAATTCGAGGGAACACTGAAGCTTTCTTT. Protein sequence: CASSLIIRGNTEAFF.